The T cell receptor beta chain under discussion was sequenced for a study of T cells after yellow fever vaccination. Via MiXCR, TCRdb re-called the 5' RACE reads, giving one row per CDR3 protein. The repertoire holds more than 9,500 distinct CDR3 sequences, roughly 6.1% seen once, with 0.93% in the top ten. This clonotype was observed many times. Study-wide results and caveats: Contaminants from the bulk population, in the form of abundant clonotypes, could be found in FACS-sorted repertoires.

Sample: PBMCs, either bulk or a sorted T-cell subset (CD4+, CD8+, memory, or dextramer-sorted; not recorded which), taken on the day of the yellow fever booster vaccination. This clonotype originated in a man younger than 40 who received the YFV17D yellow fever vaccine.

The chain's CDR3 is CASSPGKGLAEQFF. CDR3 coding DNA: TGTGCCAGCTCACCAGGGAAAGGGTTGGCTGAGCAGTTCTTC. The chain recombines TRBV18 with TRBJ2-1; the D is unclear. CDR1 and CDR2 from the germline V gene are KGHSH and LQKENI. This CDR3 has 14 residues. Trimming stripped 2 bases from V and 9 bases from J, with 14 bases between.